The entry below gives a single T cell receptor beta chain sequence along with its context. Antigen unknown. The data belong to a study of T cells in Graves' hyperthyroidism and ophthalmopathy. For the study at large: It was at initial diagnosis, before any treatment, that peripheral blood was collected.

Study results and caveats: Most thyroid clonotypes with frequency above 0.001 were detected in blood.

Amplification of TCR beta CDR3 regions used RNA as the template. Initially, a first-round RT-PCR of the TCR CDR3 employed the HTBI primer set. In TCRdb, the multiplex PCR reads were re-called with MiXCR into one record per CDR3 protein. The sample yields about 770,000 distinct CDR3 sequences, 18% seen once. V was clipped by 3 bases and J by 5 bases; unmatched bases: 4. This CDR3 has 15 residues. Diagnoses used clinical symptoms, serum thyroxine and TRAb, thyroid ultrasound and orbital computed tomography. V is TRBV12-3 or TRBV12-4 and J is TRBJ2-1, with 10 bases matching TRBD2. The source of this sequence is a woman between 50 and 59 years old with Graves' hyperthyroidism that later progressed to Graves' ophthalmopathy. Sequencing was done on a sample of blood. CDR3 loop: CASSFLAGAHNEQFF. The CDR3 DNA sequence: TGTGCCAGCAGTTTCCTAGCGGGGGCCCACAATGAGCAGTTCTTC.